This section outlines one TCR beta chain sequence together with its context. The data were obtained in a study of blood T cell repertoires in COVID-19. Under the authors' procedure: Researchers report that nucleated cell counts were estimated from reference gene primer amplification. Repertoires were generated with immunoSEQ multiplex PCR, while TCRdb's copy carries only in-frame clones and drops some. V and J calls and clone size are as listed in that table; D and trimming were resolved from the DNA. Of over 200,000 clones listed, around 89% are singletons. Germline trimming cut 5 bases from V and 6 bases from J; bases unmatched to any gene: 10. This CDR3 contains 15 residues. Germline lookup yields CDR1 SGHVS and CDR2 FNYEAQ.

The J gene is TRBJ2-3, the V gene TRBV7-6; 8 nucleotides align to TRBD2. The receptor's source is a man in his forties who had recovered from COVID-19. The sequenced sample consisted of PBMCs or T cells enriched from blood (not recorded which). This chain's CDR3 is CASSTSRGGMDTQYF. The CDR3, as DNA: TGTGCCAGCAGCACATCCCGGGGGGGGATGGATACGCAGTATTTT.